This TCR beta chain was sequenced during a study of cytomegalovirus exposure and HLA in healthy donors. For the study at large: There were over 350 genotyped donors. Of these, about 80% fell in the genetic ancestry cluster associated with self-reported Caucasian donors. General study findings and limits: The sole available immune exposure information was CMV serostatus.

The germline V gene encodes CDR1 SGHDT and CDR2 YYEEEE. Trimming shortened V by 3 bases and J by 0 bases, and 7 bases separated the two germline ends. The CDR3 runs to 15 residues. As concerns this clone: The target antigen is unknown.

The PCR ran on 60 Vbeta and 13 Jbeta primers. Using immunoSEQ multiplex PCR, the repertoire was profiled, and TCRdb retains in-frame clones only, with some absent. The sample consists of about 200,000 clones, around 77% of them appearing once. The specimen was PBMCs. The V and J genes are TRBV5-6 and TRBJ2-6; possible D gene TRBD1, 5 bases. This TCR was recovered from a man under 40 in good health and CMV-seronegative. The CDR3 reads CASSSDSSGANVLTF. In DNA, the CDR3 is TGTGCCAGCAGCTCCGACAGCTCTGGGGCCAACGTCCTGACTTTC.